What follows is one T cell receptor (beta chain) and its context. Only a few counts were recorded for this clone. No antigen is known for it. Base qualities were left out, and no much larger clone turns up one base away. Whole blood was collected in K2EDTA tubes by collaborating institutions according to the institutions' own protocols. For TCRbeta analysis, collaborator samples were shipped as frozen whole blood, as isolated PBMCs, or as DNA extracted from either sample type. The entry originates in a study of blood T cell repertoires in COVID-19 (dated by TCRdb to about 2020). Study-wide context: Samples covering the acute and convalescent phases of COVID-19 were provided by collaborators in the United States, Italy and Spain. The prospective study material was composed of cDNA or gDNA derived from T cells, B-cell-depleted T cells, or PBMCs. Subjects who had been exposed to COVID-19, were actively infected with it, or had recovered from it provided the deeply sampled blood TCRbeta repertoires that made up the dataset. The repertoires were made available in a free public database intended to serve as a resource for research on the immune response to SARS-CoV-2. Samples came from the ongoing ImmuneRACE study (first 160 participants) plus 1,254 subjects from 6 global collaborators. Nearly every sample came with metadata listing a de-identified subject ID, COVID-19 status, age in years and sex. Where HLA class I and class II types were available, the types were taken from metadata supplied by the sample provider, not from assay-based typing. Overall study results and their limits: The quantity of clinical and demographic metadata differed by source and by participant and was supplied without curation.

TCRbeta CDR3 regions were amplified from genomic DNA by means of the immunoSEQ Assay, a bias-controlled multiplex PCR. Per the authors' processing: Within the assay, amplification of reference gene primers was used to estimate how many nucleated cells each sample contained. To quantify the absolute abundance of each unique TCRbeta CDR3 rearrangement, sequence reads were collapsed and filtered. For each sample, productive Simpson clonality was calculated as the square root of Simpson's diversity index across productive rearrangements. Here the immuneACCESS table is served through TCRdb, limited to in-frame sequences with V and J called. Missing clones are a known gap in these copies; in checked studies unresolved V genes cover under half, and the rest lacks a known reason. The DNA gave D and trimming, while V, J and clone size come from that table. Across this sample there are 75,000 to 90,000 clones, with around four fifths seen only once. In total, the top ten clones hold over 15% of the sample.

This receptor was obtained from an elderly man with active or convalescent COVID-19. What was sequenced was peripheral blood.

CDR3 loop: CASRGGNTGELFF. The nucleotide sequence reads TGTGCCAGCAGGGGAGGTAACACCGGGGAGCTGTTTTTT. The sequence joins TRBV6-6 to TRBJ2-2; possibly the D gene is TRBD2, per 6 matching bases. From the germline V gene (reference sequence), CDR1 is MNHNY and CDR2 is SVGAGI. The junction carries 7 bases between V and J, which are trimmed by 6 bases and 2 bases respectively. The CDR3 holds 13 amino acids from the cysteine to the phenylalanine. Only the CDR3 region is kept as DNA, spanning 39 bases read in frame from base 1.